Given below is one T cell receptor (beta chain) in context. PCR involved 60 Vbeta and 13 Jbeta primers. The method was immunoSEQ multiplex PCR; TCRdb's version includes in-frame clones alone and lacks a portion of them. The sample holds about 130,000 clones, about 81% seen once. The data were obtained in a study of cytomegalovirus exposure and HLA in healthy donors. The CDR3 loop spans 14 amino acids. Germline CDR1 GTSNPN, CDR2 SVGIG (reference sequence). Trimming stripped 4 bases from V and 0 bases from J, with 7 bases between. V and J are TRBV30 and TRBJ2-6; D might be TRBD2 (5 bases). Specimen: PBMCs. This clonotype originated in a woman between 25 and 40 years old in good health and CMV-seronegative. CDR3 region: CAWTTSSGANVLTF. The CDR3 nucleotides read TGTGCCTGGACAACTAGCTCTGGGGCCAACGTCCTGACTTTC.